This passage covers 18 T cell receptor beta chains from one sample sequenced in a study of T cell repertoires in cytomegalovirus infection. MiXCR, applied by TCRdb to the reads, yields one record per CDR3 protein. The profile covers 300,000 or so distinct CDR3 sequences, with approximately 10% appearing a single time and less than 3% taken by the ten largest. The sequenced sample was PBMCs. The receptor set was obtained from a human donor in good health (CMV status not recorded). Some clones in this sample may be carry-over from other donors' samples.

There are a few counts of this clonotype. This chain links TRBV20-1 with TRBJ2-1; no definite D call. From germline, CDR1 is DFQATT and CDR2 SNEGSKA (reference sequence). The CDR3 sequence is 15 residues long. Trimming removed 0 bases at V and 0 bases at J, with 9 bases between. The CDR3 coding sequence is TGCAGTGCTAGAGATTTAATTAGCTCCTACAATGAGCAGTTCTTC. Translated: CSARDLISSYNEQFF.

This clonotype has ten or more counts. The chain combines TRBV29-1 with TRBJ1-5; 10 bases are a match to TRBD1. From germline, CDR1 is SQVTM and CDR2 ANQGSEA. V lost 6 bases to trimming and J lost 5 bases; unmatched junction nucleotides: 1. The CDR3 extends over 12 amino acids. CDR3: CSVGTGDQPQHF. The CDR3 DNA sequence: TGCAGCGTCGGGACAGGGGATCAGCCCCAGCATTTT.

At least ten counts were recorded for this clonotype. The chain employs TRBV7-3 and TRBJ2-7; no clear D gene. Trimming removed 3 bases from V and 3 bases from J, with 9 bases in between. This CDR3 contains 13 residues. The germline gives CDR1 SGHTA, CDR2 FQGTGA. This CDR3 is CASSFPGFYEQYV. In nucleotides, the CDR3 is TGTGCCAGCAGCTTTCCAGGTTTCTACGAGCAGTACGTC.

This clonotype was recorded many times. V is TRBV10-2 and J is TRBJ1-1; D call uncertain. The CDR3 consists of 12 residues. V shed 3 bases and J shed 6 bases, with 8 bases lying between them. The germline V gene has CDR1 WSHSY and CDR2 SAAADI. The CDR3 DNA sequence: TGCGCCAGCAGTGATATGGTCCCTGAAGCTTTCTTT. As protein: CASSDMVPEAFF.

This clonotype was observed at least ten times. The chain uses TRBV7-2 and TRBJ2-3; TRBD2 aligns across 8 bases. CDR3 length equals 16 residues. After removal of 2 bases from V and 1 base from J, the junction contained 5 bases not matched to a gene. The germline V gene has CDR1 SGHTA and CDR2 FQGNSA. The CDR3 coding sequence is TGTGCCAGCAGCTTAATGCGGGGGGAGGGCACAGATACGCAGTATTTT. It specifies CASSLMRGEGTDTQYF.

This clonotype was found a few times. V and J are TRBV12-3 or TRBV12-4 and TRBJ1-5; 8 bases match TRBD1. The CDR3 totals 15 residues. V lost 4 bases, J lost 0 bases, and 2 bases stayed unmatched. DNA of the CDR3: TGTGCCAGCAGTTCGGACAGGGTTAGCAATCAGCCCCAGCATTTT. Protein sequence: CASSSDRVSNQPQHF.

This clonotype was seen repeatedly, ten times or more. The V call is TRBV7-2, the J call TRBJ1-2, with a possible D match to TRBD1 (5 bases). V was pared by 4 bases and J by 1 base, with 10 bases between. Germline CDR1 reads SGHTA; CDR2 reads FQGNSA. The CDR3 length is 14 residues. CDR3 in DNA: TGTGCCAGCAGCTCTCTGACAGATAACTATGGCTACACCTTC. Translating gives CASSSLTDNYGYTF.

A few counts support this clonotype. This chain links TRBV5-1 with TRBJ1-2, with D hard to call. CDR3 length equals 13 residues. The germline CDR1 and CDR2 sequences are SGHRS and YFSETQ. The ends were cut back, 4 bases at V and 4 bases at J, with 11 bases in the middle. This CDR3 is CASSTDLFYGYTF. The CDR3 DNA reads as TGCGCCAGCAGCACGGACCTGTTCTATGGCTACACCTTC.

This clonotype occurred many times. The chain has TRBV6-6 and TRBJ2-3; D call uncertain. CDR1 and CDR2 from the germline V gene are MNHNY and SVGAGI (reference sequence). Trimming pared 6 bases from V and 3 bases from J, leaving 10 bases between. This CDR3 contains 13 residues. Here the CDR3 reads CASRYDSTDTQYF. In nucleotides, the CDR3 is TGTGCCAGCAGATACGACTCGACAGATACGCAGTATTTT.

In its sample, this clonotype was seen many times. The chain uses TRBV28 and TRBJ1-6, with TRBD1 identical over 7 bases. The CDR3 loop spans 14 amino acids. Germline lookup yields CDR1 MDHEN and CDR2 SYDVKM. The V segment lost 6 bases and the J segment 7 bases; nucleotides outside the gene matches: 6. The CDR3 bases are TGTGCCAGCAGACTACAGGGGCCGAATTCACCCCTCCACTTT. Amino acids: CASRLQGPNSPLHF.

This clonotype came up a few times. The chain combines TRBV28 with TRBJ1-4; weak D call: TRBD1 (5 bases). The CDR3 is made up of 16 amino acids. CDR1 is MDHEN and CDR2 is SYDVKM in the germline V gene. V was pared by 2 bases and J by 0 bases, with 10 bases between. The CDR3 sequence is CASSLARASTNEKLFF. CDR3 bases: TGTGCCAGCAGTTTAGCCAGGGCCTCAACTAATGAAAAACTGTTTTTT. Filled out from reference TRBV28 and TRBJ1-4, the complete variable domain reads DVKVTQSSRYLVKRTGEKVFLECVQDMDHENMFWYRQDPGLGLRLIYFSYDVKMKEKGDIPEGYSVSREKKERFSLILESASTNQTSMYLCASSLARASTNEKLFFGSGTQLSVL.

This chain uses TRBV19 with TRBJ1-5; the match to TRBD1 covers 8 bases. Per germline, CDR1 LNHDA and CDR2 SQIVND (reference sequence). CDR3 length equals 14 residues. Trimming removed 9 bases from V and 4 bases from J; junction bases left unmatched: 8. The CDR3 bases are TGTGCCAGCCGACCGGGACAGGTAAATCAGCCCCAGCATTTT. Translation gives CASRPGQVNQPQHF. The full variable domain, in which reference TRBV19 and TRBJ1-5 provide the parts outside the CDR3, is DGGITQSPKYLFRKEGQNVTLSCEQNLNHDAMYWYRQDPGQGLRLIYYSQIVNDFQKGDIAEGYSVSREKKESFPLTVTSAQKNPTAFYLCASRPGQVNQPQHFGDGTRLSIL.

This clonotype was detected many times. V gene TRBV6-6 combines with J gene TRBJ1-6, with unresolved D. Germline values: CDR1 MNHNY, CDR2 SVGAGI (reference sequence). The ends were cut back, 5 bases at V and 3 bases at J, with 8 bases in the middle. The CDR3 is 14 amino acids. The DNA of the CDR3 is TGTGCCAGCAGTCACCGGGACTATAATTCACCCCTCCACTTT. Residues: CASSHRDYNSPLHF.

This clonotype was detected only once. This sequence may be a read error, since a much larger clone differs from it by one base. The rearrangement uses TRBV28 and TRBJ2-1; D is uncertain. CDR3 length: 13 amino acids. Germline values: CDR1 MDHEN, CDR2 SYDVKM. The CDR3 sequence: CVSSVADHGEQFF. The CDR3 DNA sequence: TGTGTCAGCAGTGTCGCGGATCACGGTGAGCAGTTCTTC.

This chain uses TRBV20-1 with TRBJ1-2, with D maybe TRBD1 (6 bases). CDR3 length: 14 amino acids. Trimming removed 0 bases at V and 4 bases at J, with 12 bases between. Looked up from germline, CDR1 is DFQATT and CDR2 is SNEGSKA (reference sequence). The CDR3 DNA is TGCAGTGCTAGAGATCGCCAGGGGCCCTATGGCTACACCTTC. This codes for CSARDRQGPYGYTF.

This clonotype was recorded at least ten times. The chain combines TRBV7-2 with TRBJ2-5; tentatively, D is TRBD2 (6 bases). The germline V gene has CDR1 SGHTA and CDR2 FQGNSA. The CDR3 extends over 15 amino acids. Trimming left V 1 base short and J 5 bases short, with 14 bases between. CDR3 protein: CASSLGGGGRETQYF. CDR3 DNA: TGTGCCAGCAGCTTAGGGGGAGGAGGGAGGGAGACCCAGTACTTC.

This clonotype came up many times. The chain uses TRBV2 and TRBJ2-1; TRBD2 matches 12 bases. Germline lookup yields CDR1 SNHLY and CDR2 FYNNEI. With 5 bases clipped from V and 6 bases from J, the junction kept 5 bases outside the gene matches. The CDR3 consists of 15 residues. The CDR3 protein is CASSLTSGGSNEQFF. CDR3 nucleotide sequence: TGTGCCAGCAGTTTAACTAGCGGGGGGAGCAATGAGCAGTTCTTC.

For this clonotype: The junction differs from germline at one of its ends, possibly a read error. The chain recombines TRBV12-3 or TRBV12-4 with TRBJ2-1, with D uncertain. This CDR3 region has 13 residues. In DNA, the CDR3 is TGTACCAGCAGCCCAAGGGTCTGGGATGAGCAGTTCTTC. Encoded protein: CTSSPRVWDEQFF.